Below are 27 T cell receptor beta chains sequenced from a single sample in a study of T-cell reconstitution after alpha-beta-depleted transplantation in children. Unique molecular identifiers were incorporated into the prepared TCRbeta library. MiXCR was run by TCRdb on the PCR reads, yielding one entry per CDR3 protein. This table holds roughly 74,000 distinct CDR3 sequences, about a sixth found once. Sequenced here: PBMCs, mostly from graft donor cells, sampled 360 days after TCRalphabeta/CD19-depleted stem cell transplant. The receptors derive from a male patient aged 2 to 9 who had a stem cell transplant for acute lymphoblastic leukemia, so the T cells may come from the graft donor.

This clonotype was found a few times. The chain joins TRBV14 to TRBJ1-2, with D unclear. The V end was cut by 1 base, the J end by 4 bases, with 13 bases between. The germline gives CDR1 SGHDN, CDR2 FVKESK. CDR3 size: 15 residues. CDR3 amino acids: CASSQVIADVYGYTF. CDR3 sequence (DNA): TGTGCCAGCAGCCAAGTGATAGCGGACGTCTATGGCTACACCTTC.

This clonotype was seen a handful of times. The rearrangement joins TRBV5-1 to TRBJ2-3, with 7 bases matching TRBD1. From germline, CDR1 is SGHRS and CDR2 YFSETQ. CDR3 length equals 17 residues. V lost 1 base and J lost 6; bases outside the gene matches: 14. As DNA, the CDR3 is TGCGCCAGCAGCTTGCCCACAGGGGCCGCGAGTAGCGATACGCAGTATTTT. This encodes CASSLPTGAASSDTQYF.

This chain connects TRBV12-3 or TRBV12-4 to TRBJ2-7, with 7 bases lining up with TRBD2. After removal of 7 bases from V and 2 bases from J, the junction contained 8 bases not matched to a gene. This CDR3 is built from 14 residues. The CDR3 DNA reads as TGTGCCAGCAAGCGTAGGAGCGGGACCTACGAGCAGTACTTC. Its translation is CASKRRSGTYEQYF.

This clonotype was seen ten or more times. J is TRBJ2-7 and V is TRBV12-3 or TRBV12-4; TRBD2 aligns across 13 bases. This CDR3 is built from 16 residues. Unmatched junction bases numbered 3, after V lost 1 base and J lost 3 bases. As DNA, the CDR3 is TGTGCCAGCAGTTTAGTCACTAGCGGGAGGGTCTACGAGCAGTACTTC. Residues: CASSLVTSGRVYEQYF.

There are a few counts of this clonotype. This chain links TRBV28 with TRBJ1-5; D is uncertain. V dropped 4 bases and J dropped 6 bases, with 10 bases sitting between them. This CDR3 has 13 residues. Germline V gene data show CDR1 as MDHEN and CDR2 as SYDVKM. Here the CDR3 DNA reads TGTGCCAGCAGTTCCCCGGTGGGTCAGCCCCAGCATTTT. Translated: CASSSPVGQPQHF.

This clonotype was found many times. The chain carries TRBV7-9 and TRBJ2-3; 9 bases line up with TRBD1. CDR1 is SEHNR, CDR2 FQNEAQ, per germline (reference sequence). Trimming at V came to 6 bases and at J to 3 bases, leaving 4 bases not matched to a gene. The CDR3 has 14 residues. CDR3 sequence reads: CASRSGTGTDTQYF. The CDR3 DNA sequence: TGTGCCAGCAGGTCCGGGACAGGGACAGATACGCAGTATTTT. The whole variable domain, filled in from reference TRBV7-9 and TRBJ2-3, reads DTGVSQNPRHKITKRGQNVTFRCDPISEHNRLYWYRQTLGQGPEFLTYFQNEAQLEKSRLLSDRFSAERPKGSFSTLEIQRTEQGDSAMYLCASRSGTGTDTQYFGPGTRLTVL.

The V call is TRBV10-2, the J call TRBJ2-7; D is uncertain. This CDR3 has 12 amino acids. The V end was cut by 9 bases, the J end by 7 bases, with 16 bases between. Germline CDR1 reads WSHSY; CDR2 reads SAAADI. CDR3 DNA sequence: TGCGCCAGTCTCCGCTCCTGGGCGGAGCAGTACTTC. Amino acids: CASLRSWAEQYF.

The J gene is TRBJ2-5, the V gene TRBV12-3 or TRBV12-4; D not certain. Trimming removed 2 bases at V and 5 bases at J, with 9 bases between. There are 13 residues in the CDR3. The CDR3: CASSLLMWETQYF. DNA of the CDR3: TGTGCCAGCAGTTTACTCATGTGGGAGACCCAGTACTTC.

The chain is built from TRBV6-5 and TRBJ1-1; D perhaps matches TRBD1 (5 bases). Germline V gene sequence: CDR1 MNHEY, CDR2 SVGAGI. The CDR3 is 15 amino acids. The V gene lost 1 base and the J gene lost 1 base, with 10 bases spanning the gap. CDR3 amino acids: CASSYWGLSNTEAFF. DNA of the CDR3: TGTGCCAGCAGTTACTGGGGACTCTCGAACACTGAAGCTTTCTTT.

This chain uses TRBV9 with TRBJ2-3; TRBD2 matches at 15 bases. The CDR3 runs to 19 residues. With 0 bases clipped from V and 3 bases from J, the junction kept 8 bases outside the gene matches. CDR1 and CDR2 from the germline V gene are SGDLS and YYNGEE. The CDR3 DNA reads as TGTGCCAGCAGCGTAGGCGGACTAGCGGGAGGGCCTCTAACAGATACGCAGTATTTT. It translates to CASSVGGLAGGPLTDTQYF.

The V and J genes are TRBV6-5 and TRBJ2-3, with TRBD2 identical over 7 bases. Unmatched junction bases numbered 8, after V lost 2 bases and J lost 6 bases. The CDR3 sequence is 15 residues long. The germline V gene encodes CDR1 MNHEY and CDR2 SVGAGI. Here the CDR3 DNA reads TGTGCCAGCAGTTACGTGGCGGGAGTGTCTGATACGCAGTATTTT. It yields the protein CASSYVAGVSDTQYF.

The rearrangement links TRBV20-1 to TRBJ2-1; D is uncertain. This CDR3 has 14 residues. With 7 bases removed from V and 1 base from J, the gap between germline ends came to 14 bases. Germline loops: CDR1 DFQATT, CDR2 SNEGSKA (reference sequence). The CDR3 is CSGEEVRSYNEQFF. In DNA, the CDR3 is TGCAGTGGGGAAGAAGTAAGGTCCTACAATGAGCAGTTCTTC.

V is TRBV6-1 and J is TRBJ2-2, with D unclear. Germline V gene data show CDR1 as MNHNS and CDR2 as SASEGT. The V end lost 4 bases, the J end lost 7 bases, and 10 bases lay between the germline ends. The CDR3 covers 13 residues. CDR3 in amino acids: CASSGQASGELFF. In DNA form, the CDR3 reads TGTGCCAGCAGTGGGCAGGCCAGCGGGGAGCTGTTTTTT.

The chain is built from TRBV6-5 and TRBJ2-1; no definite D call. CDR1 is MNHEY and CDR2 is SVGAGI in the germline V gene. The CDR3 extends over 11 amino acids. With 5 bases removed from V and 14 bases from J, the gap between germline ends came to 13 bases. CDR3 region: CASSDLKWEFF. In DNA, the CDR3 is TGTGCCAGCAGTGATTTAAAGTGGGAGTTCTTC.

This clonotype was counted a few times. The CDR3 is CSAWTSGASYEQYF. DNA of the CDR3: TGCAGTGCTTGGACTAGCGGGGCTTCCTACGAGCAGTACTTC. This sequence joins TRBV20-1 and TRBJ2-7; 12 positions match TRBD2. Germline V CDR1 and CDR2: DFQATT, SNEGSKA (reference sequence). The CDR3 covers 14 residues. V lost 5 bases and J lost 1; bases outside the gene matches: 3.

The chain couples TRBV5-1 to TRBJ2-3; 8 nucleotides match TRBD1. The CDR3 loop spans 15 amino acids. Per germline, CDR1 SGHRS and CDR2 YFSETQ. V lost 0 bases and J lost 3; bases outside the gene matches: 3. CDR3 sequence: CASSLGDRGTDTQYF. CDR3 in DNA: TGCGCCAGCAGCTTGGGAGACAGGGGAACAGATACGCAGTATTTT. Filled out from reference TRBV5-1 and TRBJ2-3, the complete variable domain reads KAGVTQTPRYLIKTRGQQVTLSCSPISGHRSVSWYQQTPGQGLQFLFEYFSETQRNKGNFPGRFSGRQFSNSRSEMNVSTLELGDSALYLCASSLGDRGTDTQYFGPGTRLTVL.

The rearrangement uses TRBV7-2 and TRBJ1-2, with D possibly TRBD1 on 6 matching bases. Per germline, CDR1 SGHTA and CDR2 FQGNSA. Trimming stripped 5 bases from V and 8 bases from J, with 15 bases between. There are 13 residues in the CDR3. CDR3 protein: CASSPVHRDGYTF. Written as DNA, the CDR3 is TGTGCCAGCAGCCCAGTACACAGGGACGGCTACACCTTC.

In this sample, this clonotype turned up a few times. V is TRBV28 and J is TRBJ2-7; D remains ambiguous. Trimming cost V 2 bases and J 3 bases, with 5 bases left between them. The CDR3 length is 12 residues. Germline V gene sequence: CDR1 MDHEN, CDR2 SYDVKM. Here the CDR3 DNA reads TGTGCCAGCAGTTTAAGTTTCTACGAGCAGTACTTC. It specifies CASSLSFYEQYF.

This clonotype was recorded a few times. This chain links TRBV6-1 with TRBJ2-3; unclear D gene. V lost 7 bases and J lost 3, with 14 bases in between. This CDR3 is built from 14 residues. Germline V lookup: CDR1 MNHNS, CDR2 SASEGT. The CDR3 spells CASNGNRRTDTQYF. The CDR3 coding sequence is TGTGCCAGCAATGGAAACCGGCGAACAGATACGCAGTATTTT.

The chain links TRBV5-1 to TRBJ2-4; D unresolved. Trimming took off 1 base at V and 0 bases at J, with 17 bases between the two ends. Looked up from germline, CDR1 is SGHRS and CDR2 is YFSETQ. The CDR3 totals 18 residues. This CDR3 reads CASSLPDIPILAKNIQYF. In nucleotides, the CDR3 is TGCGCCAGCAGCTTGCCCGATATACCCATATTAGCCAAAAACATTCAGTACTTC.

This clonotype was detected many times. The V gene is TRBV12-3 or TRBV12-4, the J gene TRBJ2-2; 8 bases are shared with TRBD2. J gave up 5 bases and V 5 bases, and 10 bases lay outside the gene matches. CDR3 size: 16 residues. As DNA, the CDR3 is TGTGCCAGCAGTCCTCGGGAGGGCTCGATTACCGGGGAGCTGTTTTTT. This translates into CASSPREGSITGELFF.

V usage is TRBV25-1 and J usage is TRBJ1-6; the D gene is possibly TRBD1 (5 bases). The CDR3 length is 12 residues. Trimming left V 5 bases short and J 14 bases short, with 13 bases between. Germline V gives CDR1 MGHDK, CDR2 SYGVNS. The CDR3 DNA follows: TGTGCCAGCAGTACCCACAGGAGAACCCTCCACTTT. This encodes CASSTHRRTLHF.

This clonotype was picked up a small number of times. The J gene is TRBJ2-3, the V gene TRBV10-2; D not resolved. Trimming stripped 6 bases from V and 2 bases from J, with 12 bases between. This CDR3 is 14 amino acids long. Germline V gives CDR1 WSHSY, CDR2 SAAADI. The CDR3 reads CASRKGYPTDTQYF. CDR3 nucleotide sequence: TGCGCCAGCAGGAAAGGGTATCCCACAGATACGCAGTATTTT.

Only a few counts were recorded for this clonotype. The rearrangement uses TRBV20-1 and TRBJ2-5; 7 bases line up with TRBD1. The CDR3 totals 16 residues. Germline CDR1 and CDR2: DFQATT and SNEGSKA (reference sequence). Losses at the gene ends were 3 bases for V and 5 bases for J; bases not matched to a gene: 15. The CDR3 here is CSASQMADRVRETQYF. The DNA of the CDR3 is TGCAGTGCTAGCCAGATGGCCGACAGGGTGAGGGAGACCCAGTACTTC.

This clonotype has more than one count but fewer than ten. The rearrangement joins TRBV7-9 to TRBJ2-7; possible D gene TRBD1, 6 bases. Germline loops: CDR1 SEHNR, CDR2 FQNEAQ (reference sequence). The CDR3 is 12 amino acids. With 5 bases removed from V and 5 bases from J, the gap between germline ends came to 10 bases. The CDR3 region has the DNA TGTGCCAGCAGCCCCCGACAGGACGAGCAGTACTTC. This gives the protein CASSPRQDEQYF.

This clonotype has at least ten counts. The chain links TRBV27 to TRBJ2-2; the D is unclear. The germline CDR1 and CDR2 sequences are MNHEY and SMNVEV (reference sequence). This CDR3 has 17 amino acids. Trimming took 1 base from V and 5 from J, leaving 17 bases between them. CDR3 nucleotides: TGTGCCAGCAGTTTATTCGCCGCTGCCCCACCGACCGGGGAGCTGTTTTTT. Translation: CASSLFAAAPPTGELFF.

V is TRBV12-3 or TRBV12-4 and J is TRBJ2-4; TRBD1 matches 7 bases. The CDR3 consists of 15 residues. Unmatched junction bases numbered 9, after V lost 4 bases and J lost 6 bases. CDR3 coding DNA: TGTGCCAGCAGTTCCAGGGGGTTTGGGGGAAACATTCAGTACTTC. Its translation: CASSSRGFGGNIQYF.